This T cell receptor beta chain appears in the sequencing data of a study of T-cell reconstitution after alpha-beta-depleted transplantation in children. A library of TCRbeta sequences, prepared with unique molecular identifiers, was generated. MiXCR, applied by TCRdb to the PCR reads, yields one record per CDR3 protein. The data show roughly 100,000 distinct CDR3 sequences, about 8% seen once. The germline V and J ends were trimmed by 2 bases and 2 bases, with 12 bases remaining between them. The CDR3 loop spans 15 amino acids. Germline V CDR1 and CDR2: MNHEY, SVGAGI. This clonotype has at least ten counts.

The source is a human donor who donated a stem cell graft to a child with congenital amegakaryocytic thrombocytopenia. The material sequenced was PBMCs from the stem cell graft donor, taken from the stem cell graft. This chain connects TRBV6-5 to TRBJ1-1, with D uncertain. In DNA form, the CDR3 reads TGTGCCAGCAGTTACATGTTCCGGGCCAACACTGAAGCTTTCTTT. Its protein product is CASSYMFRANTEAFF.